This T cell receptor beta chain was sequenced in a study of PD-L1 blockade in urothelial cancer. Sequencing used immunoSEQ multiplex PCR; TCRdb keeps in-frame clones, though not all of them. The sample lists 15,000 to 20,000 clones, about four fifths occurring once. V was cut by 4 bases and J by 12 bases, with 13 bases left in between. The CDR3 totals 12 residues. Germline CDR1 reads MDHEN; CDR2 reads SYDVKM. Specified time point: peripheral blood 6 weeks after treatment start. The specimen was PBMCs, collected around atezolizumab (anti-PD-L1) treatment. The clonotype was recovered from a man between 50 and 59 years old with urothelial cancer. The chain combines TRBV28 with TRBJ2-1; D is unresolved. The CDR3 DNA reads TGTGCCAGCAGTTCTCTGCTAGACGGGCAGTTCTTC. It is translated as CASSSLLDGQFF.